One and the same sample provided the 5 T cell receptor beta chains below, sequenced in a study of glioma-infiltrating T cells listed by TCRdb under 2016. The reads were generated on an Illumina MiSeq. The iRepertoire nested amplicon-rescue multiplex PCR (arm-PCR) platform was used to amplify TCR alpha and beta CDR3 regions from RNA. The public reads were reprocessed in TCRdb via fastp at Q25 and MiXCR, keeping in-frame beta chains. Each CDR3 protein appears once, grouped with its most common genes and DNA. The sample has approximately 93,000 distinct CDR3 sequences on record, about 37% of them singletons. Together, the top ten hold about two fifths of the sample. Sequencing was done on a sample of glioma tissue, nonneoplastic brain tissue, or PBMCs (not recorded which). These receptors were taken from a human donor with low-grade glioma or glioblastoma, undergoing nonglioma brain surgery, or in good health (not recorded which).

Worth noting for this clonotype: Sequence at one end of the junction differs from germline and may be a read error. The CDR3 coding sequence is TGTGCCAGCAGCCAAGCTTCGGGACTAAATTACAATGAGCAGTACTTT. Its translation is CASSQASGLNYNEQYF. V is TRBV4-2 and J is TRBJ2-3; 7 positions match TRBD2. This CDR3 comprises 16 residues. Germline V CDR1 and CDR2: LGHNA, YNFKEQ.

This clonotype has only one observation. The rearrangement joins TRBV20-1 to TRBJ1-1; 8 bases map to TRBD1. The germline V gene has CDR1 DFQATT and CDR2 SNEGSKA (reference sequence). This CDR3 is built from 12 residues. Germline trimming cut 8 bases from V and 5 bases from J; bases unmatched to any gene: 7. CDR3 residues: CSPRTGRTEAFF. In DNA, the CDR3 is TGCAGTCCAAGGACAGGGAGGACTGAAGCTTTCTTT.

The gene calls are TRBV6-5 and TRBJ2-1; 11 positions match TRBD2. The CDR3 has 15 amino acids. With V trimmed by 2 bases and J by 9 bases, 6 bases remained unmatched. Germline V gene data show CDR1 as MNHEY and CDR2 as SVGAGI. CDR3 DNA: TGTGCCAGCAGTTACCTTACTAGCGGGAGTACTGAGCAGTTCTTC. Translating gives CASSYLTSGSTEQFF.

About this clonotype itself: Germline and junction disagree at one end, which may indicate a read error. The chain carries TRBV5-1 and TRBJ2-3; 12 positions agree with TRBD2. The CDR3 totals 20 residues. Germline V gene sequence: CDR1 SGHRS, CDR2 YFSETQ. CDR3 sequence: CAGSQMTSGGPFKHTDTQYF. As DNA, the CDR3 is TGCGCCGGCAGCCAGATGACTAGCGGGGGCCCATTCAAGCACACAGATACGCAGTATTTT.

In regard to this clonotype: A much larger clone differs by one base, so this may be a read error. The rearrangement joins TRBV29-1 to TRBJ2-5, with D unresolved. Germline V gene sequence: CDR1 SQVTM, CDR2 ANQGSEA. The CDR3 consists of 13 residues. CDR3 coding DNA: TGCAGCGTTGGGGGTCGGAACCAAGGGACCCAGTACTTC. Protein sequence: CSVGGRNQGTQYF.